One sample yielded the 29 T cell receptor beta chains listed below, sequenced in a study of blood T cell repertoires in COVID-19. Assay: immunoSEQ multiplex PCR; the TCRdb copy retains only in-frame clones and omits some. The sample contains about 480,000 clones, more than 75% of which appear only once. The material sequenced was PBMCs or T cells enriched from blood (not recorded which). Receptor source: a woman between 40 and 50 years old who had recovered from COVID-19.

J is TRBJ2-7 and V is TRBV27; a possible D gene is TRBD1 (5 bases). CDR1 is MNHEY and CDR2 is SMNVEV in the germline V gene (reference sequence). The V and J ends lost 3 bases and 3 bases respectively, with 12 bases between them. The CDR3 is 14 residues long. The CDR3 coding sequence is TGTGCCAGCAGTTTTGCAGGGTCCAACTACGAGCAGTACTTC. Residues: CASSFAGSNYEQYF.

This clone was observed a few times. V is TRBV29-1 and J is TRBJ2-7; weak D call: TRBD1 (6 bases). Germline V gene lookup returns CDR1 SQVTM and CDR2 ANQGSEA. The CDR3 consists of 12 residues. Trimming left V 3 bases short and J 7 bases short, with 13 bases between. For the CDR3, the DNA is TGCAGCGTTGACCAGGGGCCGGGGGAGCAGTACTTC. Its translation is CSVDQGPGEQYF.

The CDR3 protein is CASSLSPGLAGGINTQYF. Here the CDR3 DNA reads TGTGCCAGCAGTTTATCACCGGGACTAGCGGGAGGTATAAATACGCAGTATTTT. The chain couples TRBV27 to TRBJ2-3; 15 nucleotides align to TRBD2. The CDR3 loop spans 18 amino acids. Trimming cost V 0 bases and J 7 bases; bases outside gene matches: 8. The germline gives CDR1 MNHEY, CDR2 SMNVEV (reference sequence).

A remark on this clone: Other DNA sequences in this specimen translate into the identical CDR3. The J gene is TRBJ2-5, the V gene TRBV5-1, with TRBD1 matching over 10 bases. The V and J ends lost 1 base and 3 bases, in that order; junction bases with no gene match: 3. Germline assignment: CDR1 SGHRS and CDR2 YFSETQ. The CDR3 extends over 15 amino acids. The CDR3 region has the DNA TGCGCCAGCAGCTTGTATGGGACAGGGGAAGAGACCCAGTACTTC. Amino acids: CASSLYGTGEETQYF.

The V and J genes are TRBV4-3 and TRBJ1-4; no definite D call. The CDR3 spans 13 residues. V shed 0 bases and J shed 8 bases, with 7 bases lying between them. The V gene's germline CDR1 is LGHNA and CDR2 YSLEER. The CDR3 DNA reads TGCGCCAGCAGCCAAGAAAATAGAGAAAAACTGTTTTTT. It yields the protein CASSQENREKLFF.

The gene calls are TRBV30 and TRBJ2-1; 7 positions match TRBD1. CDR1 GTSNPN and CDR2 SVGIG come from the germline V gene (reference sequence). The CDR3 is 13 residues long. The CDR3, as DNA: TGTGGGTTTGGGACAGCCCTAGGGAATGAGCAGTTCTTC. This translates into CGFGTALGNEQFF. Full variable domain (rest looked up from reference TRBV30 and TRBJ2-1): SQTIHQWPATLVQPVGSPLSLECTVEGTSNPNLYWYRQAAGRGLQLLFYSVGIGQISSEVPQNLSASRPQDRQFILSSKKLLLSDSGFYLCGFGTALGNEQFFGPGTRLTVL.

CDR3 DNA: TGTGCCAGCAGCTTATTTCCGTCGGGCACAGATACGCAGTATTTT. It is translated as CASSLFPSGTDTQYF. The chain is built from TRBV7-2 and TRBJ2-3; D call uncertain. CDR3 length: 15 residues. V gave up 2 bases and J gave up 1 base, with 10 bases separating them. Germline CDR1 is SGHTA and CDR2 is FQGNSA.

The count of this clone is one. This rearrangement joins TRBV7-2 to TRBJ1-2; D is unclear. The CDR3 runs to 15 residues. Germline CDR1 reads SGHTA; CDR2 reads FQGNSA. The ends were cut back, 2 bases at V and 4 bases at J, with 14 bases in the middle. The CDR3 sequence is CASSLSPQLGYGYTF. CDR3 nucleotides: TGTGCCAGCAGCTTAAGTCCCCAACTAGGCTATGGCTACACCTTC.

The chain uses TRBV3-1 (or the pseudogene TRBV3-2) and TRBJ2-5, with a tentative D call TRBD2 (5 bases). Germline assignment: CDR1 LGHDT and CDR2 YNNKEL (reference sequence). Trimming took off 3 bases at V and 1 base at J, with 12 bases between the two ends. This CDR3 is 15 amino acids long. The DNA for the CDR3 is TGTGCCAGCAGCCAGGTGAGCGGACCCCAAGAGACCCAGTACTTC. Amino acids: CASSQVSGPQETQYF.

There are a few counts of this clone. The chain uses TRBV4-1 and TRBJ2-1; D is possibly TRBD2 (6 bases). This CDR3 is 18 amino acids long. Germline V gene sequence: CDR1 MGHRA, CDR2 YSYEKL. The V and J ends lost 1 base and 3 bases respectively, with 19 bases between them. The CDR3 sequence is CASSQGPTSSARYNEQFF. DNA of the CDR3: TGCGCCAGCAGCCAAGGGCCGACCTCTAGCGCCCGCTACAATGAGCAGTTCTTC.

The rearrangement uses TRBV19 and TRBJ1-4, with a possible D match to TRBD1 (6 bases). Per germline, CDR1 LNHDA and CDR2 SQIVND (reference sequence). Trimming left V 7 bases short and J 8 bases short, with 17 bases between. The CDR3 consists of 14 residues. The CDR3 spells CASTGTSEGEKLFF. The DNA of the CDR3 is TGTGCCAGTACCGGGACATCCGAAGGGGAAAAACTGTTTTTT.

This clone was seen a single time. The chain combines TRBV11-3 with TRBJ2-7, with 8 nucleotides matching TRBD1. Germline-derived CDR1 and CDR2 are SGHNT and YENEEA. CDR3 length: 15 residues. The V segment lost 6 bases and the J segment 2 bases; nucleotides outside the gene matches: 9. The CDR3: CASSTRTGYTYEQYF. The CDR3 DNA follows: TGTGCCAGCAGTACCAGGACAGGGTACACCTACGAGCAGTACTTC.

This rearrangement joins TRBV5-4 to TRBJ1-2; perhaps TRBD1 as D (5 bases). The length of the CDR3 is 13 residues. Germline lookup yields CDR1 SGHNT and CDR2 YYREEE (reference sequence). V was shortened by 3 bases and J by 8 bases, with 14 bases between the two germline ends. The CDR3 here is CASSSPGGLGYTF. The CDR3 DNA follows: TGTGCCAGCAGCTCCCCCGGGGGGTTGGGCTACACCTTC.

This clone was seen just once. The chain combines TRBV11-3 with TRBJ2-7; TRBD1 matches at 7 bases. This CDR3 has 14 amino acids. V gave up 4 bases and J gave up 4 bases; unmatched junction bases: 7. From germline, CDR1 is SGHNT and CDR2 YENEEA. The CDR3 bases are TGTGCCAGCAGCTCCCGGGACAGAGGATACGAGCAGTACTTC. Protein: CASSSRDRGYEQYF.

The V gene is TRBV2, the J gene TRBJ1-1; 8 bases agree with TRBD1. Germline trimming cut 6 bases from V and 4 bases from J; bases unmatched to any gene: 16. The CDR3 covers 17 residues. The V gene's germline CDR1 is SNHLY and CDR2 FYNNEI. CDR3 amino acids: CASRGSRDRTSGTEAFF. The DNA of the CDR3 is TGTGCCAGCAGGGGCTCGAGGGACAGGACTAGTGGCACTGAAGCTTTCTTT.

The sample holds one count of this clone. The CDR3 loop reads CAISDRKSNQPQHF. CDR3 DNA sequence: TGTGCCATCAGTGACAGGAAAAGCAATCAGCCCCAGCATTTT. The gene calls are TRBV10-3 and TRBJ1-5, with no clear D. Germline CDR1 is ENHRY and CDR2 is SYGVKD. The CDR3 sequence is 14 residues long. V lost 3 bases, J lost 1 base, and 7 bases lay in between.

The chain uses TRBV7-2 and TRBJ1-1; 8 nucleotides match TRBD1. Per germline, CDR1 SGHTA and CDR2 FQGNSA. The length of the CDR3 is 15 residues. With 1 base clipped from V and 4 bases from J, the junction kept 5 bases outside the gene matches. The CDR3 DNA reads TGTGCCAGCAGCTTAGAGACAGGGGTAGGCACTGAAGCTTTCTTT. This encodes CASSLETGVGTEAFF.

The chain recombines TRBV3-1 (or the pseudogene TRBV3-2) with TRBJ1-5; possibly TRBD1 for D (6 bases). The CDR3 extends over 20 amino acids. V dropped 2 bases and J dropped 0 bases, with 23 bases sitting between them. Per germline, CDR1 LGHDT and CDR2 YNNKEL (reference sequence). The CDR3 sequence: CASSQKITGGHDYSNQPQHF. CDR3 nucleotides: TGTGCCAGCAGCCAAAAAATTACTGGGGGACACGATTATAGCAATCAGCCCCAGCATTTT.

The chain uses TRBV6-2 or TRBV6-3 and TRBJ1-5; the D is unclear. Germline loops: CDR1 MNHEY, CDR2 SVGEGT. The CDR3 extends over 15 amino acids. V was pared by 2 bases and J by 4 bases, with 12 bases between. In DNA, the CDR3 is TGTGCCAGCAGTTACGAAGTGCCGGGGAATCAGCCCCAGCATTTT. Translation gives CASSYEVPGNQPQHF.

V usage is TRBV9 and J usage is TRBJ2-1; 8 nucleotides match TRBD1. The CDR3 is 13 residues long. Trimming cost V 2 bases and J 7 bases; bases outside gene matches: 2. CDR1 is SGDLS, CDR2 YYNGEE, per germline. This chain's CDR3 is CASSVDRVNEQFF. In DNA, the CDR3 is TGTGCCAGCAGCGTGGACAGGGTTAATGAGCAGTTCTTC.

The chain carries TRBV19 and TRBJ2-1; D possibly corresponds to TRBD2 (6 bases). In germline, CDR1 is LNHDA, CDR2 SQIVND (reference sequence). V dropped 7 bases and J dropped 1 base, with 11 bases sitting between them. The CDR3 totals 14 residues. CDR3 bases: TGTGCCAGTAATGGCGGGACTTCCTACAATGAGCAGTTCTTC. This sequence encodes CASNGGTSYNEQFF.

This clone has only one observation. The chain employs TRBV6-2 or TRBV6-3 and TRBJ2-3, with TRBD2 as a possible D gene (5 bases). Trimming took 2 bases from V and 0 from J, leaving 21 bases between them. Germline V CDR1 and CDR2: MNHEY, SVGEGT. The CDR3 has 19 residues. This CDR3 is CASSYELGLVRSSTDTQYF. The CDR3 coding sequence is TGTGCCAGCAGTTACGAACTAGGACTCGTTCGCTCTAGCACAGATACGCAGTATTTT.

This clone was counted once. The rearrangement links TRBV5-1 to TRBJ2-7; D might be TRBD2 (6 bases). The V end was cut by 4 bases, the J end by 4 bases, with 18 bases between. The CDR3 consists of 15 residues. Per the germline V gene, CDR1 is SGHRS and CDR2 is YFSETQ. The CDR3 reads CASSIGGGTHYEQYF. CDR3 DNA: TGCGCCAGCAGCATCGGTGGGGGGACCCATTACGAGCAGTACTTC.

The CDR3 DNA reads TGTGCCAGCAGTTTTCGGCGGGGAGGGGACACTGAAGCTTTCTTT. This encodes CASSFRRGGDTEAFF. The chain couples TRBV27 to TRBJ1-1; TRBD1 might be the D (5 bases). Germline V gene sequence: CDR1 MNHEY, CDR2 SMNVEV (reference sequence). The CDR3 has 15 amino acids. Trimming removed 3 bases at V and 3 bases at J, with 14 bases between.

This clone was seen once. The chain uses TRBV13 and TRBJ2-2; 12 bases match TRBD2. The CDR3 sequence is 17 residues long. The germline V gene has CDR1 PRHDT and CDR2 FYEKMQ (reference sequence). Trimming removed 4 bases from V and 3 bases from J; junction bases left unmatched: 6. The CDR3, as DNA: TGTGCCAGCAGCTCGGCGACTAGCGGGAGTTACACCGGGGAGCTGTTTTTT. Amino acid sequence: CASSSATSGSYTGELFF.

This rearrangement joins TRBV4-3 to TRBJ2-7; TRBD2 aligns across 7 bases. Germline V gene lookup returns CDR1 LGHNA and CDR2 YSLEER. The CDR3 loop spans 15 amino acids. J lost 2 bases, V lost 1 base, and 5 bases had no gene match. The CDR3 nucleotides are TGCGCCAGCAGCCAAGGGCTAGCGGTCACCTACGAGCAGTACTTC. Translated: CASSQGLAVTYEQYF.

The chain has TRBV21-1 and TRBJ1-5. TRBV21-1 is deemed a pseudogene. The CDR3 is 16 amino acids. In DNA form, the CDR3 reads TGTGCCAGCCCACGGTCGGTTCGATTTAGCAATCAGCCCCAGCATTTT. It codes for CASPRSVRFSNQPQHF.

This clone is a singleton in its sample. This chain joins TRBV6-2 or TRBV6-3 and TRBJ2-2; tentatively, D is TRBD2 (6 bases). The CDR3 is made up of 13 amino acids. From germline, CDR1 is MNHEY and CDR2 SVGEGT. Trimming stripped 6 bases from V and 6 bases from J, with 11 bases between. CDR3 residues: CASSRTGAGELFF. The CDR3 nucleotides are TGTGCCAGCAGCCGAACGGGAGCCGGGGAGCTGTTTTTT.

The CDR3 nucleotides read TGCGCCAGCAGCTTGACAGTCAATCAGCCCCAGCATTTT. This translates into CASSLTVNQPQHF. The chain carries TRBV5-1 and TRBJ1-5; no clear D gene. Between the trimmed V and J ends, which lost 1 base and 3 bases, there was a span of 5 bases. The length of the CDR3 is 13 residues. The germline V gene has CDR1 SGHRS and CDR2 YFSETQ.